The T cell receptor beta chain under discussion was sequenced for a study of CD8 T cells in Susac syndrome. Reverse transcription of 0.5 to 1 ug RNA was performed with random hexamers. Using its own MiXCR run on the immunoSEQ multiplex PCR reads, TCRdb lists one record per CDR3 protein. Found here are over 300,000 distinct CDR3 sequences, about 91% of them singletons; the top ten hold about 0.063%. With V trimmed by 0 bases and J by 0 bases, 3 bases remained unmatched. The CDR3 contains 16 residues. Looked up from germline, CDR1 is SGDLS and CDR2 is YYNGEE. The sequenced sample was CD4+ T cells from PBMCs. The chain recombines TRBV9 with TRBJ2-3, with 8 positions matching TRBD2. This TCR was recovered from a human donor with multiple sclerosis. For the CDR3, the DNA is TGTGCCAGCAGCGTAGGATCTAGCGGGAGCACAGATACGCAGTATTTT. It translates to CASSVGSSGSTDTQYF.